Listed below are T cell receptor beta chains from one sample, sequenced in a study of blood T cell repertoires in COVID-19. Repertoires were generated with immunoSEQ multiplex PCR, while TCRdb's copy carries only in-frame clones and drops some. In the table there are just over 250,000 clones, approximately 79% of which are singletons. The sequenced sample was PBMCs or T cells enriched from blood (not recorded which). The source is a man aged 25-45 years with acute COVID-19. Both conserved end residues are part of each CDR3. D genes are given only for firm matches. Rows may omit the clone size; those that give it use once, few, many or a size class.

size,J,D,length,V,CDR3,DNA
.,TRBJ2-2,.,14,TRBV6-5,CASISYGYTGELFF,TGTGCCAGCATCTCGTACGGGTACACCGGGGAGCTGTTTTTT
once,TRBJ2-1,TRBD2,13,TRBV6-5,CASRGGDYNEQFF,TGTGCCAGCCGCGGGGGAGACTACAATGAGCAGTTCTTC
.,TRBJ2-5,TRBD2,14,TRBV27,CASSLGGERETQYF,TGTGCCAGCAGTTTGGGGGGGGAGCGAGAGACCCAGTACTTC
.,TRBJ1-1,.,13,TRBV19,CASYEGRNTEAFF,TGTGCCAGTTACGAGGGTAGAAACACTGAAGCTTTCTTT
once,TRBJ1-1,TRBD1,13,TRBV9,CASSVAAGGKAFF,TGTGCCAGCAGCGTAGCCGCAGGGGGAAAAGCTTTCTTT
once,TRBJ1-2,TRBD1,13,TRBV29-1,CSVGGYRGNGYTF,TGCAGCGTTGGAGGCTACAGGGGTAATGGCTACACCTTC
.,TRBJ1-5,TRBD1,16,TRBV5-6,CASSEYGQGRNQPQHF,TGTGCCAGCAGCGAATATGGACAGGGGCGGAATCAGCCCCAGCATTTT
.,TRBJ1-6,.,15,TRBV7-2,CASSLAGTEGSPLHF,TGTGCCAGCAGCTTAGCGGGAACAGAGGGTTCACCCCTCCACTTT
.,TRBJ1-2,.,14,TRBV29-1,CSVIQGLANYGYTF,TGCAGCGTCATACAGGGACTAGCTAACTATGGCTACACCTTC
.,TRBJ1-1,.,12,TRBV11-3,CASSPTGTEAFF,TGTGCCAGCAGCCCAACCGGGACTGAAGCTTTCTTT
few,TRBJ1-5,.,13,TRBV5-8,CASSLKWYQPQHF,TGTGCCAGCAGCCTAAAGTGGTATCAGCCCCAGCATTTT
.,TRBJ1-6,TRBD1,13,TRBV10-1,CASSESGQVPLHF,TGCGCCAGCAGTGAGTCCGGACAGGTACCCCTCCACTTT
few,TRBJ1-5,.,14,TRBV24-1,CATSDASNNQPQHF,TGTGCCACCAGTGATGCGTCGAATAATCAGCCCCAGCATTTT
.,TRBJ2-2,TRBD1,14,TRBV29-1,CSASLTGDTGELFF,TGCAGCGCCTCGCTGACAGGGGACACCGGGGAGCTGTTTTTT
.,TRBJ2-2,TRBD1,15,TRBV6-5,CASRPPGQGWRELFF,TGTGCCAGCAGGCCACCGGGACAGGGGTGGAGGGAGCTGTTTTTT
once,TRBJ2-2,.,15,TRBV7-3,CASSRASAGTGELFF,TGTGCCAGCAGCCGAGCTAGCGCTGGAACCGGGGAGCTGTTTTTT